This TCR beta chain is drawn from a study of HIV-infected patients and healthy controls. Study-wide context: No general T-cell lymphocytopenia was present, and per-chain CDR3 totals resembled those of controls.

This clonotype was seen at least ten times. All unsorted peripheral T cells were captured because whole blood was used without fractionation. About 500 ng RNA was reverse transcribed with alpha and beta constant-region primers. Each of the alpha and beta chains got its own library through chain-specific third strand synthesis with indices. TCRdb itself ran the 5' RACE reads through MiXCR, one entry per CDR3 protein. The sample holds several thousand distinct CDR3 sequences, around 8.6% seen once. Germline loops: CDR1 LGHNA, CDR2 YSLEER. The CDR3 is 15 amino acids. The ends were cut back, 2 bases at V and 3 bases at J, with 13 bases in the middle.

This receptor was taken from an adult with HIV infection. The chain combines TRBV4-3 with TRBJ1-2, with D possibly being TRBD1 (5 bases). Sequencing was performed on blood, taken before antiretroviral therapy. The CDR3 spells CASSQTSEGYYGYTF. The CDR3, as DNA: TGCGCCAGCAGCCAAACATCCGAGGGGTACTATGGCTACACCTTC.